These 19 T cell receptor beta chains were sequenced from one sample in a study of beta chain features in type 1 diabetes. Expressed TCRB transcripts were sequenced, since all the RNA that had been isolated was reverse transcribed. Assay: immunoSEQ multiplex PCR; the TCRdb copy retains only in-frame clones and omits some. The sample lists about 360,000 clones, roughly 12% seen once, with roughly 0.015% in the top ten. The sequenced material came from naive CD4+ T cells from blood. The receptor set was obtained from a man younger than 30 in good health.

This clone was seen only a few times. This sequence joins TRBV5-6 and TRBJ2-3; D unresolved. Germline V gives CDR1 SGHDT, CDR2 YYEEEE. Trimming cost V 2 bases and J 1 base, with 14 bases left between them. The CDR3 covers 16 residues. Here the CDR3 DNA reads TGTGCCAGCAGCTTCCCGCACATCCGGGGCACAGATACGCAGTATTTT. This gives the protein CASSFPHIRGTDTQYF.

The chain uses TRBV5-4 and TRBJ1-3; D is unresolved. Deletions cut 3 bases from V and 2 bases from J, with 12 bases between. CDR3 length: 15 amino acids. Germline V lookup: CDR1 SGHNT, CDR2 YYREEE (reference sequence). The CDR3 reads CASSSGADPGNTIYF. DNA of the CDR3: TGTGCCAGCAGCTCCGGAGCTGACCCTGGAAACACCATATATTTT. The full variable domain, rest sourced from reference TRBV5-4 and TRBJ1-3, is ETGVTQSPTHLIKTRGQQVTLRCSSQSGHNTVSWYQQALGQGPQFIFQYYREEENGRGNFPPRFSGLQFPNYSSELNVNALELDDSALYLCASSSGADPGNTIYFGEGSWLTVV.

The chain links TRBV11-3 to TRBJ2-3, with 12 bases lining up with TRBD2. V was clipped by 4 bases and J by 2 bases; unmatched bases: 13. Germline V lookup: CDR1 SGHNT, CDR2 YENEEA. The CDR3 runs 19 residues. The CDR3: CASSWGTGTSGPHTDTQYF. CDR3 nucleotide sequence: TGTGCCAGCAGCTGGGGGACCGGGACTAGCGGGCCCCACACAGATACGCAGTATTTT. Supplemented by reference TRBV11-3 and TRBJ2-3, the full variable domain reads EAGVVQSPRYKIIEKKQPVAFWCNPISGHNTLYWYLQNLGQGPELLIRYENEEAVDDSQLPKDRFSAERLKGVDSTLKIQPAELGDSAVYLCASSWGTGTSGPHTDTQYFGPGTRLTVL.

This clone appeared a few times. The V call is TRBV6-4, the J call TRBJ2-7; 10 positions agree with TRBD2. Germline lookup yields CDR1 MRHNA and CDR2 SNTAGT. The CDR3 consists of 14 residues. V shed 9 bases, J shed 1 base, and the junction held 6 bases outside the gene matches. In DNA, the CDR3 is TGTGCCAGGGACCTAGCGGGAGCTTCCTACGAGCAGTACTTC. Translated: CARDLAGASYEQYF.

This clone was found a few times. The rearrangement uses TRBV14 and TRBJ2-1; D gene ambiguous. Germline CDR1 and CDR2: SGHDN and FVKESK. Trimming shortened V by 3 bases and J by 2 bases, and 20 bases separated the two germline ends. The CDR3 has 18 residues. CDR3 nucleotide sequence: TGTGCCAGCAGCCAGGTGGTCGGGTCAGCATCAGCCTACAATGAGCAGTTCTTC. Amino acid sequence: CASSQVVGSASAYNEQFF.

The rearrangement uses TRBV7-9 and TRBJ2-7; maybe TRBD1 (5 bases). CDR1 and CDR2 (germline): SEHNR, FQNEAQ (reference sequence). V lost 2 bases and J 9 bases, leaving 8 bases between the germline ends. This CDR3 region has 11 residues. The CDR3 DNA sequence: TGTGCCAGCAGCTTACAGGGTTTGCAGTACTTC. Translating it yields CASSLQGLQYF.

CDR3 protein: CASSLGTGMHQPQHF. CDR3 DNA: TGTGCCAGCAGCTTAGGGACAGGGATGCATCAGCCCCAGCATTTT. This sequence joins TRBV11-1 and TRBJ1-5, with 8 bases aligning to TRBD1. CDR3 length: 15 amino acids. In germline, CDR1 is SGHAT, CDR2 FQDESV (reference sequence). V shed 1 base, J shed 5 bases, and the junction held 4 bases outside the gene matches.

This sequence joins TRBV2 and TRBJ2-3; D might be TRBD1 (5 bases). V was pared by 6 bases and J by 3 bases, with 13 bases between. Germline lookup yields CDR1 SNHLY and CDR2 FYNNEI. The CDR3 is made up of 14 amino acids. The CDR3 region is CASSRQQLTDTQYF. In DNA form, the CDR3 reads TGTGCCAGCAGCCGACAGCAATTAACAGATACGCAGTATTTT.

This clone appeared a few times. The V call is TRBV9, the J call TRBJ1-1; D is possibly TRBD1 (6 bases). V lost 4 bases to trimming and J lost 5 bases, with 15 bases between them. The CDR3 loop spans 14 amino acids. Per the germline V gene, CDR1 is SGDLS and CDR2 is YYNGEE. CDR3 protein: CASSRTRGRTEAFF. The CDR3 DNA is TGTGCCAGCAGCAGAACCAGGGGCAGGACTGAAGCTTTCTTT.

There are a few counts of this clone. As DNA, the CDR3 is TGTGCCAGCAGCGATCCGGGACAGGGTACTCAGCCCCAGCATTTT. It translates to CASSDPGQGTQPQHF. This chain joins TRBV6-6 and TRBJ1-5, with 9 nucleotides matching TRBD1. Germline CDR1 is MNHNY and CDR2 is SVGAGI (reference sequence). The V gene end was trimmed by 6 bases and the J gene end by 6 bases; junction bases not matched to a gene: 9. The CDR3 loop spans 15 amino acids.

The CDR3 reads CASSQGARPYGYTF. The CDR3 nucleotides are TGTGCCAGCAGTCAGGGGGCGCGCCCCTATGGCTACACCTTC. V gene TRBV6-5 combines with J gene TRBJ1-2, with TRBD1 identical over 8 bases. The V segment lost 5 bases and the J segment 4 bases; nucleotides outside the gene matches: 6. The V gene's germline CDR1 is MNHEY and CDR2 SVGAGI. This CDR3 has 14 residues.

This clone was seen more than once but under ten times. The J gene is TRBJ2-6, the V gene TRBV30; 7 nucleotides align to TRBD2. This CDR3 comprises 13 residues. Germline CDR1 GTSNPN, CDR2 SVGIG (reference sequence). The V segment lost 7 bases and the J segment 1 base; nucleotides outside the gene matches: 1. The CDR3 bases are TGTGCCTCAGCGGGGTCTGGGGCCAACGTCCTGACTTTC. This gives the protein CASAGSGANVLTF.

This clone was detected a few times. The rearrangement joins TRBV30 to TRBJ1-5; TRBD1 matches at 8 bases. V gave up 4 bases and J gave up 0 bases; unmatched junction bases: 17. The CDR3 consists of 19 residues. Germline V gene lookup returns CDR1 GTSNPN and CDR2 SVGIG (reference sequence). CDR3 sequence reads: CAWTLPGGQEKNSNQPQHF. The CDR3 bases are TGTGCCTGGACCCTACCCGGGGGACAGGAGAAAAATAGCAATCAGCCCCAGCATTTT. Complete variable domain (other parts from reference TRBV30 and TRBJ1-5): SQTIHQWPATLVQPVGSPLSLECTVEGTSNPNLYWYRQAAGRGLQLLFYSVGIGQISSEVPQNLSASRPQDRQFILSSKKLLLSDSGFYLCAWTLPGGQEKNSNQPQHFGDGTRLSIL.

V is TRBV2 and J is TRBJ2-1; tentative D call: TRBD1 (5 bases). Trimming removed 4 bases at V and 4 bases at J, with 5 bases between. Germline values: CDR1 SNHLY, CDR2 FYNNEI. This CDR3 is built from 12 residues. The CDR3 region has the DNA TGTGCCAGCAGTGGACAGTACAATGAGCAGTTCTTC. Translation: CASSGQYNEQFF.

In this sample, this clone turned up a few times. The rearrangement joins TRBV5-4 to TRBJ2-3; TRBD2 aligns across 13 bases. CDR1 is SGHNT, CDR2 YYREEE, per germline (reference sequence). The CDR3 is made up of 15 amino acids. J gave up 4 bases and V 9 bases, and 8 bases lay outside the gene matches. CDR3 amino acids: CATRLAGGPADTQYF. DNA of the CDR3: TGTGCCACCAGACTAGCGGGGGGCCCCGCAGATACGCAGTATTTT.

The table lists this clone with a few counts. The CDR3 DNA reads as TGTGCCTGGAGGGGACAGGGAGTAGGGGAGCTGTTTTTT. This sequence encodes CAWRGQGVGELFF. The chain joins TRBV30 to TRBJ2-2; 9 nucleotides line up with TRBD1. Germline V gene lookup returns CDR1 GTSNPN and CDR2 SVGIG (reference sequence). V dropped 3 bases and J dropped 8; count of bases not matched to a gene: 4. This CDR3 is 13 amino acids long.

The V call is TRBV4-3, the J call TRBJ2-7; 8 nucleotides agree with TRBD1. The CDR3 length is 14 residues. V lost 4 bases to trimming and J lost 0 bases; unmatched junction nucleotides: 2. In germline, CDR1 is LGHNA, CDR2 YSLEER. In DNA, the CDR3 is TGCGCCAGCAGCCTGGACAGGGACTCCTACGAGCAGTACTTC. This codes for CASSLDRDSYEQYF.

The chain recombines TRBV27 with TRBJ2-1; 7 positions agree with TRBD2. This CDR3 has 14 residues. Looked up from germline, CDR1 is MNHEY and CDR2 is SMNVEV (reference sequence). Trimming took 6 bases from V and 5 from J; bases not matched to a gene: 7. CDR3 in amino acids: CASSRAGVNNEQFF. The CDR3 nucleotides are TGTGCCAGCAGCCGGGCGGGAGTAAACAATGAGCAGTTCTTC.

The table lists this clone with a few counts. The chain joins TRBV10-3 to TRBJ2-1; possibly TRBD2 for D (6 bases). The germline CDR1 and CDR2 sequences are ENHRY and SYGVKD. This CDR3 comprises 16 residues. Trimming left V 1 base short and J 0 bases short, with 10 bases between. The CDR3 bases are TGTGCCATCAGTGAGTATAGCGGAACCTCCTACAATGAGCAGTTCTTC. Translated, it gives CAISEYSGTSYNEQFF.